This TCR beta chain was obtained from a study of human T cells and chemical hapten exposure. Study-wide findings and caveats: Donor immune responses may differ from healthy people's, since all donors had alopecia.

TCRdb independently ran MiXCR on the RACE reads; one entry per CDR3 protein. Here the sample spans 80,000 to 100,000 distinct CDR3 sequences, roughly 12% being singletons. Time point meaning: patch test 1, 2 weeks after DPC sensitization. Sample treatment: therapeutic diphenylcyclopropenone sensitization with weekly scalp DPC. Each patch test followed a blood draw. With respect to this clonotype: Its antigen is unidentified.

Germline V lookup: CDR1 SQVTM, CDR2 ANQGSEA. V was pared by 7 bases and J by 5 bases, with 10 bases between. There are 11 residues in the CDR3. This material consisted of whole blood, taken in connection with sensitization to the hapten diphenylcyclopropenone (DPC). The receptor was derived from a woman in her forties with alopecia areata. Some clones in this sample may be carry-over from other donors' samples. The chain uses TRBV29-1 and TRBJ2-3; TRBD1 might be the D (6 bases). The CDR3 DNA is TGCAGCGCGATCAGGGGAGATACGCAGTATTTT. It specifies CSAIRGDTQYF.